The 14 T cell receptor beta chains below come from one sample, sequenced in a study of OX40 agonist ivuxolimab in advanced cancers. Sequencing used immunoSEQ multiplex PCR; TCRdb keeps in-frame clones, though not all of them. The profile shows tens of thousands of clones, around 94% of them singletons. The material was CD4+ or CD8+ T cells sorted from blood, obtained in a trial of the OX40 agonist ivuxolimab. The receptors were sampled from an adult with an advanced solid tumor such as melanoma, head and neck, liver or kidney cancer.

The gene calls are TRBV7-8 and TRBJ2-1; no clear D. V lost 5 bases and J 10 bases, leaving 24 bases between the germline ends. The CDR3 covers 16 residues. Germline V gene sequence: CDR1 SGHVS, CDR2 FQNEAQ. Written as DNA, the CDR3 is TGTGCCAGCAGCCCGCGTGACTCCGCCCCCCAAGAAGAGCAGTTCTTC. This encodes CASSPRDSAPQEEQFF. The variable domain in full, with the rest retrieved from reference TRBV7-8 and TRBJ2-1, is GAGVSQSPRYKVAKRGQDVALRCDPISGHVSLFWYQQALGQGPEFLTYFQNEAQLDKSGLPSDRFFAERPEGSVSTLKIQRTQQEDSAVYLCASSPRDSAPQEEQFFGPGTRLTVL.

This chain links TRBV12-5 with TRBJ1-4; 10 nucleotides match TRBD1. From germline, CDR1 is LGHNT and CDR2 FRNRAP. The CDR3 has 18 residues. After removal of 0 bases from V and 7 bases from J, the junction contained 11 bases not matched to a gene. In DNA form, the CDR3 reads TGTGCTAGTGGTTTGGTACTCTTCGGGACAGGGGATCGTGAAAAACTGTTTTTT. Translated, it gives CASGLVLFGTGDREKLFF.

For this clone: Its ends do not fully match the called genes, so a read error is possible. This sequence joins TRBV13 and TRBJ2-7; TRBD1 agrees at 9 bases. The germline V gene has CDR1 PRHDT and CDR2 FYEKMQ (reference sequence). The CDR3 totals 15 residues. The CDR3 nucleotides are TGTGCCAGCAGCCTAGGGACAGGGATTTCCTACGAGCAGTACTTC. This gives the protein CASSLGTGISYEQYF. Full variable domain (rest looked up from reference TRBV13 and TRBJ2-7): AAGVIQSPRHLIKEKRETATLKCYPIPRHDTVYWYQQGPGQDPQFLISFYEKMQSDKGSIPDRFSAQQFSDYHSELNMSSLELGDSALYFCASSLGTGISYEQYFGPGTRLTVT.

This rearrangement joins TRBV14 to TRBJ2-2; D remains ambiguous. The germline V gene has CDR1 SGHDN and CDR2 FVKESK. The CDR3 sequence is 14 residues long. V shed 0 bases and J shed 5 bases, with 7 bases lying between them. CDR3 in amino acids: CASSQEGFTGELFF. The CDR3 DNA reads as TGTGCCAGCAGCCAAGAGGGCTTTACCGGGGAGCTGTTTTTT.

The V gene is TRBV25-1, the J gene TRBJ2-2, with 10 bases that match TRBD1. Germline CDR1 reads MGHDK; CDR2 reads SYGVNS. CDR3 size: 14 residues. The V gene end was trimmed by 8 bases and the J gene end by 6 bases; junction bases not matched to a gene: 6. This CDR3 is CASSPGQGSGELFF. The CDR3 DNA follows: TGTGCCAGCTCCCCGGGACAGGGGTCCGGGGAGCTGTTTTTT.

The chain carries TRBV28 and TRBJ1-2, with 7 bases lining up with TRBD1. The CDR3 loop spans 14 amino acids. V shed 2 bases, J shed 8 bases, and the junction held 8 bases outside the gene matches. Germline V gene lookup returns CDR1 MDHEN and CDR2 SYDVKM. The CDR3 spells CASSLMEGAHGYTF. CDR3 coding DNA: TGTGCCAGCAGTTTAATGGAGGGGGCCCACGGCTACACCTTC.

This chain joins TRBV4-3 and TRBJ2-7; 8 bases agree with TRBD1. The CDR3 has 17 amino acids. Germline V CDR1 and CDR2: LGHNA, YSLEER. Trimming cost V 4 bases and J 1 base; bases outside gene matches: 12. CDR3 DNA: TGCGCCAGCAGCCCGGAGGAGGGGACAGGTTTTTCCTACGAGCAGTACTTC. It is translated as CASSPEEGTGFSYEQYF.

The rearrangement uses TRBV11-1 and TRBJ2-5, with unresolved D. CDR3 length: 14 amino acids. Germline lookup yields CDR1 SGHAT and CDR2 FQDESV (reference sequence). Trimming removed 4 bases from V and 5 bases from J, with 14 bases in between. The CDR3 is CASSYLDPGETQYF. CDR3 nucleotides: TGTGCCAGCAGCTACCTAGACCCCGGGGAGACCCAGTACTTC.

This rearrangement joins TRBV5-1 to TRBJ2-1; D might be TRBD1 (5 bases). The CDR3 is made up of 15 amino acids. Germline V gene lookup returns CDR1 SGHRS and CDR2 YFSETQ. V shed 0 bases and J shed 5 bases, with 12 bases lying between them. The CDR3 is CASSLGSGPHNEQFF. The CDR3 DNA is TGCGCCAGCAGCTTGGGGTCAGGGCCCCACAATGAGCAGTTCTTC. The full variable domain, in which reference TRBV5-1 and TRBJ2-1 provide the parts outside the CDR3, is KAGVTQTPRYLIKTRGQQVTLSCSPISGHRSVSWYQQTPGQGLQFLFEYFSETQRNKGNFPGRFSGRQFSNSRSEMNVSTLELGDSALYLCASSLGSGPHNEQFFGPGTRLTVL.

The gene calls are TRBV29-1 and TRBJ2-7; D may be TRBD1 (6 bases). From germline, CDR1 is SQVTM and CDR2 ANQGSEA. Between the trimmed V and J ends, which lost 6 bases and 7 bases, there was a span of 16 bases. The CDR3 extends over 12 amino acids. The CDR3 region has the DNA TGCAGCGTCGTACAGGGCACTGGAGAGCAGTACTTC. The encoded protein is CSVVQGTGEQYF.

This chain links TRBV7-9 with TRBJ2-7, with 7 bases aligning to TRBD2. Germline CDR1 and CDR2: SEHNR and FQNEAQ (reference sequence). Trimming at V came to 5 bases and at J to 2 bases, leaving 9 bases not matched to a gene. The CDR3 consists of 15 residues. The CDR3 loop is CASSNPPGGTYEQYF. CDR3 DNA sequence: TGTGCCAGCAGCAACCCCCCGGGGGGAACCTACGAGCAGTACTTC.

The rearrangement joins TRBV6-6 to TRBJ2-3; TRBD2 is a possible D gene (7 bases). The CDR3 has 16 residues. V was shortened by 2 bases and J by 6 bases, with 18 bases between the two germline ends. Per germline, CDR1 MNHNY and CDR2 SVGAGI (reference sequence). The CDR3 region has the DNA TGTGCCAGCAGTTACCCGCTGGGGAGGGGGGAGGATACGCAGTATTTT. Encoded protein: CASSYPLGRGEDTQYF.

As to this clone: One junction end disagrees with the germline gene, perhaps due to a read error. The chain couples TRBV7-9 to TRBJ1-2; 7 positions agree with TRBD1. The V gene's germline CDR1 is SEHNR and CDR2 FQNEAQ (reference sequence). The CDR3 spans 12 residues. The CDR3 sequence is CGGPQGYYGYTF. CDR3 sequence (DNA): TGCGGGGGACCACAGGGGTACTATGGCTACACCTTC.

The gene calls are TRBV14 and TRBJ2-7; D not resolved. CDR1 is SGHDN and CDR2 is FVKESK in the germline V gene. With 3 bases removed from V and 4 bases from J, the gap between germline ends came to 4 bases. CDR3 size: 11 residues. The CDR3 region has the DNA TGTGCCAGCAGCCATCAATACGAGCAGTACTTC. It translates to CASSHQYEQYF.